The clone carrying this T cell receptor (beta chain) was counted many times. The data originate from a study of T-cell reconstitution after alpha-beta-depleted transplantation in children. Researchers prepared the TCRbeta library using unique molecular identifiers, the study reports. TCRdb re-called the PCR reads with MiXCR, one entry per CDR3 protein. In the table there are over 550,000 distinct CDR3 sequences, roughly a tenth of which are singletons. The CDR3 runs 14 residues. CDR1 is DFQATT, CDR2 SNEGSKA, per germline (reference sequence). V shed 6 bases, J shed 2 bases, and the junction held 7 bases outside the gene matches.

Material: PBMCs from the stem cell graft donor, obtained from the stem cell graft. V and J are TRBV20-1 and TRBJ2-7; TRBD2 matches 10 bases. This TCR derives from a human donor who donated a stem cell graft to a child with acute myeloid leukemia. The CDR3 spells CSAAPSGSPYEQYF. Here the CDR3 DNA reads TGCAGTGCCGCACCTAGCGGGAGCCCCTACGAGCAGTACTTC.